Shown below are 7 T cell receptor beta chains from a single sample sequenced in a study of T cells in Graves' hyperthyroidism and ophthalmopathy. RNA transcripts provided the source from which TCR beta CDR3 regions were amplified. A set of HTBI primers served as the primers for a first-round RT-PCR of the TCR CDR3. Each CDR3 protein is one row after TCRdb ran MiXCR on the multiplex PCR reads. The table has 600,000 to 850,000 distinct CDR3 sequences, roughly a sixth seen once. The sample comprised blood. The source is a woman between 45 and 60 years old with Graves' hyperthyroidism that later progressed to Graves' ophthalmopathy.

The rearrangement joins TRBV5-1 to TRBJ1-1; D not certain. Per germline, CDR1 SGHRS and CDR2 YFSETQ. This CDR3 comprises 13 residues. The V end lost 0 bases, the J end lost 7 bases, and 10 bases lay between the germline ends. The CDR3 DNA reads as TGCGCCAGCAGCTTGGGAGGGAGTCGTGAAGCTTTCTTT. Protein sequence: CASSLGGSREAFF.

This clonotype appeared a single time. V gene TRBV24-1 combines with J gene TRBJ2-2, with unresolved D. Germline values: CDR1 KGHDR, CDR2 SFDVKD. The V end lost 1 base, the J end lost 6 bases, and 2 bases lay between the germline ends. This CDR3 is 12 amino acids long. The CDR3 here is CATSDFAGELFF. The CDR3 coding sequence is TGTGCCACCAGTGATTTTGCCGGGGAGCTGTTTTTT.

Turning to this clonotype: The conserved phenylalanine or tryptophan is not found at the CDR3 terminus, so this likely reflects a read error. The chain combines TRBV7-3 with TRBJ2-1; 7 bases are a match to TRBD2. CDR3 length equals 14 residues. Per the germline V gene, CDR1 is SGHTA and CDR2 is FQGTGA. Losses at the gene ends were 2 bases for V and 7 bases for J; bases not matched to a gene: 5. Here the CDR3 reads CASSLAGVENEQFL. In nucleotides, the CDR3 is TGTGCCAGCAGCTTAGCGGGGGTCGAAAATGAGCAGTTCCTC.

The V gene is TRBV6-1, the J gene TRBJ2-6, with 13 positions matching TRBD2. V gave up 5 bases and J gave up 2 bases; unmatched junction bases: 6. The CDR3 runs to 18 residues. Germline V gene lookup returns CDR1 MNHNS and CDR2 SASEGT. The DNA for the CDR3 is TGTGCCAGCAGTAGCTTAACTAGCGGGGGGGCTGGGGCCAACGTCCTGACTTTC. Protein: CASSSLTSGGAGANVLTF.

The rearrangement links TRBV6-1 to TRBJ1-5, with 7 bases lining up with TRBD1. Per the germline V gene, CDR1 is MNHNS and CDR2 is SASEGT. With V trimmed by 6 bases and J by 5 bases, 7 bases remained unmatched. The CDR3 has 14 residues. The DNA for the CDR3 is TGTGCCAGCAGCGAGGGACAGACAGATCAGCCCCAGCATTTT. This encodes CASSEGQTDQPQHF.

This clonotype showed up many times. The CDR3 reads CAWSVRDRDQPQHF. The CDR3 coding sequence is TGTGCCTGGAGTGTACGTGACAGAGATCAGCCCCAGCATTTT. This rearrangement joins TRBV30 to TRBJ1-5; perhaps TRBD1 as D (5 bases). This CDR3 has 14 amino acids. Germline V lookup: CDR1 GTSNPN, CDR2 SVGIG (reference sequence). V lost 0 bases and J lost 5, with 11 bases in between.

The chain couples TRBV12-3 or TRBV12-4 to TRBJ1-3; the D is unclear. Deletions cut 1 base from V and 0 bases from J, with 13 bases between. This CDR3 has 17 residues. The CDR3 DNA sequence: TGTGCCAGCAGTTTAGTAAGGTCCGTCATCTCTGGAAACACCATATATTTT. Amino acids: CASSLVRSVISGNTIYF.